The rows below give T cell receptor beta chains drawn from one sample of a study of T cell repertoires in cytomegalovirus infection. Each CDR3 protein is one row after TCRdb ran MiXCR on the reads. Of approximately 770,000 distinct CDR3 sequences in the sample, approximately 32% were seen once. These receptors lack a known antigen. Sequenced here: cultured CD8+ T cells from PBMCs, sampled from culture after CMV antigen stimulation. Every receptor here comes from a human donor in good health (CMV status not recorded). Some clones in this sample may be carry-over from other donors' samples. The CDR3 runs from the conserved cysteine through the conserved F or W. A D gene is named only where the DNA matches it firmly. Clone size is given for some rows only: seen once, a few or many times, or a class if the clone is expanded.

clone_size	j_call	v_call	d_call	cdr3_aa	cdr3_nt
NA	TRBJ1-3	TRBV29-1	NA	CSVIRREPLTLGNTIYF	TGCAGCGTTATCCGACGGGAACCCCTGACTCTCGGAAACACCATATATTTT
NA	TRBJ1-5	TRBV7-8	TRBD1	CASSLLGQGAGYSNQPQHF	TGTGCCAGCAGCTTACTCGGACAGGGGGCGGGTTATAGCAATCAGCCCCAGCATTTT
many	TRBJ2-2	TRBV7-2	NA	CASSLEGGPGNTGELFF	TGTGCCAGCAGCTTAGAAGGGGGACCGGGGAACACCGGGGAGCTGTTTTTT
once	TRBJ1-1	TRBV4-3	TRBD1	CASSQEVGGGITEAFF	TGCGCCAGCAGCCAAGAGGTCGGAGGGGGCATCACTGAAGCTTTCTTT
NA	TRBJ1-1	TRBV19	NA	CASSTSPFMNTEAFF	TGTGCCAGTAGTACTTCCCCATTCATGAACACTGAAGCTTTCTTT
few	TRBJ1-1	TRBV7-8	NA	CASSHGGAEAFF	TGTGCCAGCAGCCATGGGGGCGCTGAAGCTTTCTTT
NA	TRBJ2-4	TRBV5-6	NA	CASSPGSKNIQYF	TGTGCCAGCAGTCCCGGGAGCAAAAACATTCAGTACTTC
NA	TRBJ2-2	TRBV2	TRBD1	CASKGQGEVAGELFF	TGTGCCAGCAAGGGACAGGGAGAGGTCGCCGGGGAGCTGTTTTTT
NA	TRBJ1-2	TRBV7-9	NA	CASSLSGGTYGGYTF	TGTGCCAGCAGCCTCTCTGGCGGGACCTATGGAGGCTACACCTTC
few	TRBJ2-3	TRBV7-9	NA	CASSRMSGLSTDTQYF	TGTGCCAGCAGCCGAATGAGCGGACTTAGCACAGATACGCAGTATTTT
many	TRBJ2-3	TRBV11-3	TRBD1	CASSLGGQGVTDTQYF	TGTGCCAGCAGCTTAGGAGGCCAGGGGGTCACAGATACGCAGTATTTT
many	TRBJ2-1	TRBV6-5	NA	CASSYSPTGSYNEQFF	TGTGCCAGCAGTTACTCTCCGACAGGCTCCTACAATGAGCAGTTCTTC
NA	TRBJ2-5	TRBV11-2	NA	CASSLVPFQETQYF	TGTGCCAGCAGCTTAGTCCCGTTCCAAGAGACCCAGTACTTC
few	TRBJ2-2	TRBV6-6	NA	CASSYLFRTTNTGELFF	TGTGCCAGCAGTTACTTGTTTCGAACTACGAACACCGGGGAGCTGTTTTTT
NA	TRBJ1-1	TRBV10-3	TRBD1	CATGGQGRTEAFF	TGTGCCACAGGCGGACAGGGAAGGACTGAAGCTTTCTTT
few	TRBJ1-1	TRBV7-2	NA	CASSPPDYTEAFF	TGTGCCAGCAGCCCCCCGGACTATACTGAAGCTTTCTTT
few	TRBJ1-5	TRBV12-3/TRBV12-4	TRBD1	CASSLALTGDNQPQHF	TGTGCCAGCAGTTTAGCGCTAACAGGGGACAATCAGCCCCAGCATTTT
few	TRBJ2-3	TRBV6-6	NA	CASTNPDTQYF	TGTGCCAGCACTAACCCAGATACGCAGTATTTT
NA	TRBJ1-1	TRBV6-5	NA	CASSSTDGAFF	TGTGCCAGCAGTTCGACAGACGGAGCTTTCTTT
few	TRBJ1-2	TRBV7-6	NA	CASSLGRRDYGYTF	TGTGCCAGCAGCTTAGGTCGGCGGGACTATGGCTACACCTTC
NA	TRBJ2-7	TRBV6-2/TRBV6-3	NA	CASSYEGSSYEQYF	TGTGCCAGCAGTTACGAGGGAAGCTCCTACGAGCAGTACTTC
NA	TRBJ1-2	TRBV7-3	NA	CASSFTREDDGYTF	TGTGCCAGCAGCTTCACCAGGGAGGACGATGGCTACACCTTC
NA	TRBJ2-7	TRBV6-2/TRBV6-3	NA	CASSLGGFGLSAYEQYF	TGTGCCAGCAGTTTAGGTGGTTTCGGACTGTCAGCCTACGAGCAGTACTTC
many	TRBJ2-3	TRBV7-6	TRBD2	CASSSRTSGSTDTQYF	TGTGCCAGCAGCTCACGGACTAGCGGGAGCACAGATACGCAGTATTTT
few	TRBJ2-3	TRBV10-3	TRBD2	CAISTSGDNTDTQYF	TGTGCCATCAGTACTAGCGGGGATAACACAGATACGCAGTATTTT
NA	TRBJ1-1	TRBV2	NA	CASSDPGQEAFF	TGTGCCAGCAGTGATCCGGGACAAGAAGCTTTCTTT
NA	TRBJ1-5	TRBV7-6	TRBD1	CASSLVSGGEQPQHF	TGTGCCAGCAGCTTAGTATCAGGGGGCGAGCAGCCCCAGCATTTT
NA	TRBJ1-2	TRBV4-1	TRBD1	CASSQDEGAGYTF	TGCGCCAGCAGCCAAGATGAGGGGGCGGGCTACACCTTC
NA	TRBJ2-2	TRBV2	NA	CARQGGTGELFF	TGTGCCAGACAGGGTGGGACCGGGGAGCTGTTTTTT
NA	TRBJ1-1	TRBV4-3	NA	CASSQDRRALNTEAFF	TGCGCCAGCAGCCAAGATCGTAGGGCCTTGAACACTGAAGCTTTCTTT
NA	TRBJ2-3	TRBV2	TRBD2	CASSEAGTSGVTFPDTQYF	TGTGCCAGCAGTGAAGCAGGGACTAGCGGGGTAACTTTCCCAGATACGCAGTATTTT
few	TRBJ1-3	TRBV5-6	TRBD1	CASSLYREASWTGLGNTIYF	TGTGCCAGCAGCTTGTATAGGGAAGCTTCTTGGACAGGCCTTGGAAACACCATATATTTT
NA	TRBJ2-1	TRBV6-2/TRBV6-3	TRBD2	CASSYSGRGEQFF	TGTGCCAGCAGTTACTCGGGGAGGGGAGAGCAGTTCTTC
few	TRBJ2-1	TRBV12-3/TRBV12-4	NA	CASSLGGRSEQFF	TGTGCCAGCAGTTTGGGGGGGCGAAGTGAGCAGTTCTTC
NA	TRBJ2-5	TRBV29-1	NA	CSGTGREETQYF	TGCAGCGGTACAGGACGCGAAGAGACCCAGTACTTC
once	TRBJ1-5	TRBV19	NA	CASTKRGAVSNQPQHF	TGTGCCAGTACTAAGAGGGGAGCAGTAAGCAATCAGCCCCAGCATTTT
NA	TRBJ2-5	TRBV12-3/TRBV12-4	NA	CASTGTQETQYF	TGTGCCAGTACCGGGACCCAAGAGACCCAGTACTTC
NA	TRBJ2-2	TRBV6-4	TRBD2	CASSEVPGSGEQLGELFF	TGTGCCAGCAGTGAAGTACCTGGAAGCGGGGAGCAGCTCGGGGAGCTGTTTTTT
few	TRBJ1-1	TRBV27	NA	CASRRGGEGNTEAFF	TGTGCCAGCAGGCGGGGGGGGGAAGGGAACACTGAAGCTTTCTTT
NA	TRBJ2-1	TRBV6-5	TRBD2	CASSYVTSGGTEQFF	TGTGCCAGCAGTTACGTAACTAGCGGGGGGACTGAGCAGTTCTTC
few	TRBJ1-2	TRBV18	TRBD1	CASSPGTGTDYGYTF	TGTGCCAGCTCACCCGGGACAGGGACCGACTATGGCTACACCTTC
many	TRBJ2-3	TRBV7-2	TRBD2	CASRSSGGTDTQYF	TGTGCCAGCAGATCTAGCGGGGGCACAGATACGCAGTATTTT
few	TRBJ1-6	TRBV6-2/TRBV6-3	NA	CASSYSILYESAANSPLHF	TGTGCCAGCAGTTACTCGATATTATACGAATCGGCAGCTAATTCACCCCTCCACTTT
NA	TRBJ1-2	TRBV4-1	NA	CASSQEPQVDGYTF	TGCGCCAGCAGCCAAGAACCCCAAGTTGATGGCTACACCTTC
NA	TRBJ1-4	TRBV20-1	NA	CSAPPSGDIDEKLFF	TGCAGTGCGCCCCCCTCGGGGGACATCGATGAAAAACTGTTTTTT
few	TRBJ2-3	TRBV14	TRBD2	CASRPTLTSGDRTDTQYF	TGTGCCAGCAGGCCAACCCTCACTAGCGGAGACCGCACAGATACGCAGTATTTT
many	TRBJ2-1	TRBV7-9	NA	CASSQGGLFNEQFF	TGTGCCAGCAGCCAGGGGGGACTCTTCAATGAGCAGTTCTTC
few	TRBJ2-2	TRBV7-7	NA	CASSPEGSTGELFF	TGTGCTAGCAGTCCAGAGGGAAGCACCGGGGAGCTGTTTTTT
NA	TRBJ1-1	TRBV6-1	NA	CASSQRRLMNTEAFF	TGTGCCAGCAGTCAACGCAGACTCATGAACACTGAAGCTTTCTTT
once	TRBJ2-4	TRBV13	NA	CASSLRTQGSLAKNIQYF	TGTGCCAGCAGCCTTAGAACCCAGGGGTCCCTGGCCAAAAACATTCAGTACTTC
NA	TRBJ2-1	TRBV27	TRBD2	CASSLTSGGQNEQFF	TGTGCCAGCAGTTTGACTAGCGGGGGGCAGAATGAGCAGTTCTTC
NA	TRBJ1-5	TRBV6-5	NA	CASSYSSSTGRSNQPQHF	TGTGCCAGCAGTTACTCCTCCTCGACAGGACGAAGCAATCAGCCCCAGCATTTT
NA	TRBJ2-3	TRBV4-1	NA	CASSHSPSTDTQYF	TGCGCCAGCAGCCATTCTCCTAGCACAGATACGCAGTATTTT
few	TRBJ2-1	TRBV6-1	NA	CASRLRSSYNEQFF	TGTGCCAGCAGGTTGCGGAGCTCCTACAATGAGCAGTTCTTC
NA	TRBJ2-6	TRBV29-1	NA	CSVEDRSFGRSGANVLTF	TGCAGCGTTGAAGACAGGTCCTTTGGTAGGTCTGGGGCCAACGTCCTGACTTTC
NA	TRBJ2-1	TRBV10-3	NA	CAISESGASYNEQFF	TGTGCCATCAGTGAGTCGGGGGCCTCCTACAATGAGCAGTTCTTC
few	TRBJ1-3	TRBV13	NA	CASSLGGRWGNTIYF	TGTGCCAGCAGCTTAGGGGGCCGGTGGGGAAACACCATATATTTT
few	TRBJ1-1	TRBV6-5	NA	CASKVQGVPEAFF	TGTGCCAGCAAGGTACAGGGTGTCCCTGAAGCTTTCTTT
few	TRBJ2-7	TRBV7-9	NA	CASSLNGDYEQYF	TGTGCCAGCAGCTTGAATGGCGACTACGAGCAGTACTTC
NA	TRBJ2-1	TRBV9	TRBD1	CASSITRTGIDNEQFF	TGTGCCAGCAGCATTACCAGGACAGGGATTGACAATGAGCAGTTCTTC